This TCR beta chain derives from a study of cytomegalovirus exposure and HLA in healthy donors. 60 Vbeta and 13 Jbeta primers were used in PCR. Methods used by the authors: Per a later analysis, the number of unique TCR beta chains was approximately 80 million, of which roughly 11 million were shared. Measured with immunoSEQ multiplex PCR; TCRdb has only the in-frame clones, and not every one. D and trimming come from the DNA, and the V and J calls and clone size come from that table. This sample's clone table lists approximately 170,000 clones. Study-level findings and limits: With further analysis later on, most CMV-associated TCR beta chains appeared HLA-restricted.

On this clone itself: No antigen is known for it.

The clonotype was recovered from a woman aged 18-29 years in good health and CMV-seropositive. The sequencing sample was made of PBMCs.

The CDR3 reads CASSEATIRGAEAFF. In DNA form, the CDR3 reads TGTGCCAGCAGTGAAGCCACCATTCGGGGAGCTGAAGCTTTCTTT. The chain has TRBV2 and TRBJ1-1; D remains ambiguous. Germline V gene lookup returns CDR1 SNHLY and CDR2 FYNNEI. The CDR3 length is 15 residues. With 0 bases removed from V and 6 bases from J, the gap between germline ends came to 14 bases.